A single sample is the source of the 14 T cell receptor beta chains below, sequenced in a study of T cell responses to AZD1222 COVID-19 vaccine. Some clones are missing from TCRdb's copy, which holds only in-frame ones; the method was immunoSEQ multiplex PCR. The sample holds about 93,000 clones, 80% to 90% seen once. This sample comprised peripheral blood, obtained 28 days after the second AZD1222 dose. All receptors come from an adult who received the AZD1222 COVID-19 vaccine.

The genes are TRBV19 and TRBJ1-2; 7 bases are a match to TRBD1. With V trimmed by 1 base and J by 2 bases, 10 bases remained unmatched. The CDR3 runs 17 residues. Germline CDR1 and CDR2: LNHDA and SQIVND (reference sequence). The CDR3 nucleotides are TGTGCCAGTAGTATAGGGTGGGCAGGGGGATCAAACTATGGCTACACCTTC. It codes for CASSIGWAGGSNYGYTF.

This chain uses TRBV5-6 with TRBJ1-5; 10 bases match TRBD1. Germline V gene lookup returns CDR1 SGHDT and CDR2 YYEEEE. Trimming removed 4 bases from V and 7 bases from J; junction bases left unmatched: 8. The CDR3 has 15 residues. CDR3 in amino acids: CASSLRDRGWQPQHF. The CDR3 DNA reads TGTGCCAGCAGCCTCCGGGACAGGGGATGGCAGCCCCAGCATTTT.

This clone was picked up one time. This chain links TRBV20-1 with TRBJ2-7; no clear D gene. The length of the CDR3 is 11 residues. Germline-derived CDR1 and CDR2 are DFQATT and SNEGSKA (reference sequence). V lost 7 bases to trimming and J lost 2 bases, with 9 bases between them. The CDR3, as DNA: TGCAGTGTCGTGACAACCTACGAGCAGTACTTC. Residues: CSVVTTYEQYF.

J is TRBJ1-6 and V is TRBV18; 9 bases align to TRBD1. The CDR3 is 15 amino acids. The ends lost 2 bases at V and 10 bases at J; junction bases unmatched: 6. CDR1 is KGHSH and CDR2 is LQKENI in the germline V gene. The CDR3 sequence is CASSPLDRGKSPLHF. The CDR3 bases are TGTGCCAGCTCACCATTAGACAGGGGGAAATCACCCCTCCACTTT. The variable domain in full, with the rest retrieved from reference TRBV18 and TRBJ1-6, is NAGVMQNPRHLVRRRGQEARLRCSPMKGHSHVYWYRQLPEEGLKFMVYLQKENIIDESGMPKERFSAEFPKEGPSILRIQQVVRGDSAAYFCASSPLDRGKSPLHFGNGTRLTVT.

The rearrangement uses TRBV13 and TRBJ1-5, with 10 positions matching TRBD1. This CDR3 has 14 residues. Germline lookup yields CDR1 PRHDT and CDR2 FYEKMQ (reference sequence). V lost 4 bases and J lost 7; bases outside the gene matches: 4. The CDR3, as DNA: TGTGCCAGCAGCTATGGGACAGGGGCACAGCCCCAGCATTTT. Amino acid sequence: CASSYGTGAQPQHF.

V is TRBV30 and J is TRBJ1-1; 8 positions agree with TRBD1. Germline V CDR1 and CDR2: GTSNPN, SVGIG (reference sequence). J gave up 4 bases and V 3 bases, and 7 bases lay outside the gene matches. CDR3 length: 14 amino acids. CDR3 DNA: TGTGCCTGGAGCGAACAGGGGGTCATCACTGAAGCTTTCTTT. This codes for CAWSEQGVITEAFF.

This chain connects TRBV30 to TRBJ1-1, with 10 bases matching TRBD1. The J segment lost 4 bases and the V segment lost 0 bases, leaving 2 bases of the junction unmatched. From germline, CDR1 is GTSNPN and CDR2 SVGIG (reference sequence). The CDR3 covers 14 residues. DNA of the CDR3: TGTGCCTGGAGTGTCGGACAGGGGGTCACTGAAGCTTTCTTT. Protein sequence: CAWSVGQGVTEAFF.

V is TRBV18 and J is TRBJ2-5; D remains unclear. Trimming removed 2 bases at V and 3 bases at J, with 4 bases between. This CDR3 region has 12 residues. In germline, CDR1 is KGHSH, CDR2 LQKENI. Written as DNA, the CDR3 is TGTGCCAGCTCACCATTAAAAGAGACCCAGTACTTC. This encodes CASSPLKETQYF.

This chain connects TRBV12-5 to TRBJ2-2, with 11 bases lining up with TRBD2. The CDR3 covers 23 residues. V gave up 3 bases and J gave up 4 bases; unmatched junction bases: 25. Germline V lookup: CDR1 LGHNT, CDR2 FRNRAP. CDR3 in amino acids: CASGFSGVLTSGSRGPVTGELFF. The CDR3, as DNA: TGTGCTAGTGGTTTCTCTGGTGTATTAACTAGCGGGAGCCGAGGGCCCGTCACCGGGGAGCTGTTTTTT.

This clone was observed a single time. The chain has TRBV5-1 and TRBJ1-1; D not resolved. The CDR3 extends over 13 amino acids. With 4 bases removed from V and 6 bases from J, the gap between germline ends came to 13 bases. In germline, CDR1 is SGHRS, CDR2 YFSETQ. The DNA for the CDR3 is TGCGCCAGCAGCATTAGTCGAAGCGCTGAAGCTTTCTTT. This codes for CASSISRSAEAFF.

This chain uses TRBV29-1 with TRBJ1-1; TRBD1 matches at 7 bases. The V gene end was trimmed by 5 bases and the J gene end by 6 bases; junction bases not matched to a gene: 9. Germline CDR1 is SQVTM and CDR2 is ANQGSEA. The CDR3 extends over 13 amino acids. The CDR3 is CSVRTGVRAEAFF. CDR3 bases: TGCAGCGTTCGAACAGGGGTCCGGGCTGAAGCTTTCTTT.

The chain has TRBV6-5 and TRBJ2-1; possible D gene TRBD2, 5 bases. Looked up from germline, CDR1 is MNHEY and CDR2 is SVGAGI. The ends were cut back, 10 bases at V and 0 bases at J, with 13 bases in the middle. This CDR3 has 14 amino acids. The chain's CDR3 is CATRGASSYNEQFF. In nucleotides, the CDR3 is TGTGCCACCCGGGGTGCAAGCTCCTACAATGAGCAGTTCTTC.

The chain combines TRBV19 with TRBJ1-5; TRBD1 matches at 7 bases. V was clipped by 3 bases and J by 0 bases; unmatched bases: 5. Looked up from germline, CDR1 is LNHDA and CDR2 is SQIVND (reference sequence). The length of the CDR3 is 16 residues. The CDR3: CASSMRTGYSNQPQHF. The DNA for the CDR3 is TGTGCCAGTAGTATGAGGACAGGTTATAGCAATCAGCCCCAGCATTTT.

The V gene is TRBV4-3, the J gene TRBJ1-5; D perhaps matches TRBD1 (5 bases). This CDR3 comprises 16 residues. CDR1 is LGHNA, CDR2 YSLEER, per germline. The ends were cut back, 0 bases at V and 2 bases at J, with 11 bases in the middle. This chain's CDR3 is CASSQDPGTGNQPQHF. In DNA, the CDR3 is TGCGCCAGCAGCCAAGATCCAGGGACGGGCAATCAGCCCCAGCATTTT.